The present entry profiles one T cell receptor beta chain with its context. Its binding antigen is unknown. No base quality information exists; no much larger clone differs at one position. These data originate in a study of CD8 T cells in Susac syndrome (dated by TCRdb to 2018 to 2020). Looking at the study overall: The study used repertoire sequencing to test whether antigen drove CD8+ T cell activation and differentiation in Susac syndrome. Overall study outcomes, separate from this receptor: The number of individuals in the TCR sequencing and HLA analysis was acknowledged as relatively small.

Peripheral blood CD8+ and CD4+ T cells from healthy donors, Susac syndrome patients and multiple sclerosis patients were profiled by high-throughput TCR beta sequencing. Healthy donors were included as age- and sex-matched controls. Bulk CD8+ and CD4+ T cells were purified by magnetic negative isolation, whereas CD8+ TEMRA cells were enriched by FACS. Blood was drawn into EDTA tubes, processed within 24 hours, and PBMCs were isolated by density gradient centrifugation. PBMCs intended for TCR sequencing were cryopreserved in liquid nitrogen and thawed later in a water bath at 37 degrees C. The sorted or isolated CD4+, CD8+ and CD8+ TEMRA cells had a purity of 90% or higher. RNA was extracted using the RNeasy kit, and about 0.45 to 1 ug of the RNA was reverse transcribed with random hexamers. The immunoSEQ multiplex PCR assay, covering 54 Vbeta and 13 Jbeta segments, was used to amplify TCR beta CDR3 regions. PCR amplification bias was corrected by using a synthetic template baseline for primer optimization and computational correction. The authors processed their data as follows. Reads were annotated to V, D and J genes per IMGT and analyzed with immunoSEQ Analyzer, keeping only productive sequences. Clonality was computed as one minus Shannon entropy normalized by log2 of the number of productive unique sequences. For each patient and control, public and private clones were evaluated within the 100 most prevalent clones. Clones were defined as Susac-specific if absent from the healthy and MS cohorts, from under 1,200 published viral clones and from other ImmuneACCESS disease sequences. The raw public reads went through TCRdb reprocessing: fastp at Q25, MiXCR clone calling, in-frame beta chains kept. Merged by CDR3 protein, the rows form single entries marked with the most common genes and DNA. These V and J calls are TCRdb output, not the study's own analysis. Recorded for this sample are 150,000 to 200,000 distinct CDR3 sequences; less than 95% of them occurred a single time. The ten biggest clones cover 0.1% of the sample.

V and J are truncated by 3 bases and 7 bases respectively, leaving an intervening sequence of 15 bases. Spanning cysteine to phenylalanine, the CDR3 consists of 13 amino acids. Solely the CDR3 DNA is kept, with 39 bases framed from the first base. Looking up the germline V gene (reference sequence) yields CDR1 DFQATT and CDR2 SNEGSKA. Recombination connected TRBV20-1 to TRBJ1-2; the D gene is possibly TRBD1, with 6 bases matching. The sequencing sample was made of CD4+ T cells from PBMCs. This receptor was identified in a human donor in good health. Here is the DNA: TGCAGTGCTAGGGGACAATCTGATGGTGGCTACACCTTC. This codes for CSARGQSDGGYTF.